The 28 T cell receptor beta chains below come from one sample, sequenced in a study of blood T cells in healthy people across ages. Next came a second PCR, run for about 7 to 12 cycles, which used a sample-barcoded 5' primer along with a J-beta primer mix. TCRdb redid the calling of the 5' RACE reads with MiXCR, one entry per CDR3 protein. This table has 500,000 to 600,000 distinct CDR3 sequences, roughly 29% appearing once. Source material: blood. The source is a woman aged 70-85 years in good health.

As DNA, the CDR3 is TGCAGCGTTGAAGGGGGCAGAATCTCCTACAATGAGCAGTTCTTC. Its translation is CSVEGGRISYNEQFF. V gene TRBV29-1 combines with J gene TRBJ2-1; a weak D match, TRBD1 (5 bases). V was trimmed by 1 base and J by 0 bases, leaving 10 bases between them. The CDR3 totals 15 residues. Per the germline V gene, CDR1 is SQVTM and CDR2 is ANQGSEA.

The chain employs TRBV9 and TRBJ2-7; no definite D call. V lost 0 bases and J 2 bases, leaving 6 bases between the germline ends. Germline V gene data show CDR1 as SGDLS and CDR2 as YYNGEE. The CDR3 is made up of 13 amino acids. The CDR3 loop reads CASSVGVTYEQYF. CDR3 sequence (DNA): TGTGCCAGCAGCGTAGGCGTTACCTACGAGCAGTACTTC.

There are a few counts of this clonotype. In nucleotides, the CDR3 is TGTGCCAGCAGCAAGTTGACCAGCTCCTACGAGCAGTACTTC. Amino acid sequence: CASSKLTSSYEQYF. The J gene is TRBJ2-7, the V gene TRBV21-1. TRBV21-1 is reported as a pseudogene. CDR3 length equals 14 residues.

This clonotype was counted a few times. The chain couples TRBV7-2 to TRBJ2-3, with 8 bases identical to TRBD2. This CDR3 has 15 amino acids. The germline gives CDR1 SGHTA, CDR2 FQGNSA. The V gene end was trimmed by 5 bases and the J gene end by 4 bases; junction bases not matched to a gene: 8. Here the CDR3 reads CASSRAGGAADTQYF. The CDR3 region has the DNA TGTGCCAGCAGCCGGGCCGGGGGGGCGGCAGATACGCAGTATTTT. Full variable domain (rest looked up from reference TRBV7-2 and TRBJ2-3): GAGVSQSPSNKVTEKGKDVELRCDPISGHTALYWYRQSLGQGLEFLIYFQGNSAPDKSGLPSDRFSAERTGGSVSTLTIQRTQQEDSAVYLCASSRAGGAADTQYFGPGTRLTVL.

This chain links TRBV6-2 or TRBV6-3 with TRBJ1-3, with D possibly matching TRBD1 (5 bases). In germline, CDR1 is MNHEY, CDR2 SVGEGT. V lost 6 bases to trimming and J lost 7 bases, with 19 bases between them. CDR3 length: 15 amino acids. CDR3 sequence (DNA): TGTGCCAGCAGGTCCACCGGGACCGTCAGGAACACCATATATTTT. It encodes CASRSTGTVRNTIYF.

The chain links TRBV20-1 to TRBJ1-5, with D perhaps matching TRBD1 (6 bases). The CDR3 has 15 amino acids. The germline CDR1 and CDR2 sequences are DFQATT and SNEGSKA (reference sequence). The V end lost 5 bases, the J end lost 6 bases, and 20 bases lay between the germline ends. Written as DNA, the CDR3 is TGCAGTGCTGGCGGCCTGGACAGTTGGAGTCAGCCCCAGCATTTT. This translates into CSAGGLDSWSQPQHF.

This clonotype showed up just a few times. The chain uses TRBV21-1 and TRBJ1-2; the table gives TRBD1 as D, unverified against the DNA. TRBV21-1 is recorded as a pseudogene. This CDR3 is 12 amino acids long. CDR3 region: CASSRDRFGYTF. In DNA, the CDR3 is TGTGCCAGCAGCAGGGACAGGTTTGGCTACACCTTC.

V gene TRBV6-2 or TRBV6-3 combines with J gene TRBJ2-1; 8 bases match TRBD1. The CDR3 covers 15 residues. The junction had 7 bases not matched to a gene; V was cut back by 4 bases and J by 5 bases. CDR1 and CDR2 from the germline V gene are MNHEY and SVGEGT. For the CDR3, the DNA is TGTGCCAGCAGTTTCAGGGGGCTCCAACACAATGAGCAGTTCTTC. It is translated as CASSFRGLQHNEQFF.

Only a few counts were recorded for this clonotype. This sequence joins TRBV9 and TRBJ2-2; D is undetermined. V lost 1 base and J 4 bases, leaving 5 bases between the germline ends. This CDR3 region has 13 residues. CDR1 and CDR2 (germline): SGDLS, YYNGEE. CDR3 DNA sequence: TGTGCCAGCAGCGTATTAAGCACCGGGGAGCTGTTTTTT. Protein product: CASSVLSTGELFF. The variable domain in full, with the rest retrieved from reference TRBV9 and TRBJ2-2, is DSGVTQTPKHLITATGQRVTLRCSPRSGDLSVYWYQQSLDQGLQFLIQYYNGEERAKGNILERFSAQQFPDLHSELNLSSLELGDSALYFCASSVLSTGELFFGEGSRLTVL.

The chain is built from TRBV4-2 and TRBJ2-5, with 7 bases that match TRBD2. The length of the CDR3 is 14 residues. V was pared by 4 bases and J by 2 bases, with 4 bases of the junction left unmatched. CDR1 and CDR2 from the germline V gene are LGHNA and YNFKEQ. CDR3 coding DNA: TGTGCCAGCAGCCTTATGCGGGGGCAAGAGACCCAGTACTTC. Translated, it gives CASSLMRGQETQYF.

This chain joins TRBV20-1 and TRBJ1-6; D call uncertain. The CDR3 is 12 amino acids. CDR1 and CDR2 (germline): DFQATT, SNEGSKA (reference sequence). Trimming stripped 6 bases from V and 9 bases from J, with 12 bases between. The CDR3 region is CSAGVGSSPLHF. The DNA for the CDR3 is TGCAGTGCAGGAGTTGGGAGTTCACCCCTCCACTTT.

The gene calls are TRBV4-3 and TRBJ1-1; tentatively, D is TRBD1 (6 bases). The V end lost 3 bases, the J end lost 3 bases, and 14 bases lay between the germline ends. The CDR3 covers 15 residues. Germline CDR1 is LGHNA and CDR2 is YSLEER. The CDR3 DNA is TGCGCCAGCAGCCAGGAACCGGCAGGGGACACTGAAGCTTTCTTT. This translates into CASSQEPAGDTEAFF.

The chain links TRBV7-2 to TRBJ1-4; 7 nucleotides match TRBD1. Per the germline V gene, CDR1 is SGHTA and CDR2 is FQGNSA. Trimming cost V 7 bases and J 3 bases; bases outside gene matches: 2. The length of the CDR3 is 13 residues. The CDR3 protein is CASKGAANEKLFF. CDR3 in DNA: TGTGCCAGCAAGGGGGCAGCTAATGAAAAACTGTTTTTT.

The chain couples TRBV6-1 to TRBJ2-6; D might be TRBD1 (6 bases). Germline V gene data show CDR1 as MNHNS and CDR2 as SASEGT. Trimming cost V 6 bases and J 2 bases, with 14 bases left between them. This CDR3 spans 16 amino acids. CDR3 nucleotide sequence: TGTGCCAGCAGCCCCGAACAGGGACCTGGGGCCAACGTCCTGACTTTC. As protein: CASSPEQGPGANVLTF.

This clonotype has at least ten counts. This chain joins TRBV29-1 and TRBJ2-4; tentative D call: TRBD1 (6 bases). Looked up from germline, CDR1 is SQVTM and CDR2 is ANQGSEA. The CDR3 sequence is 14 residues long. V was cut by 3 bases and J by 12 bases, with 21 bases left in between. The DNA for the CDR3 is TGCAGCGTTGATACACTCAGGGGTCACGGACCTCAGTACTTC. This translates into CSVDTLRGHGPQYF.

The sample holds many counts of this clonotype. This sequence joins TRBV5-1 and TRBJ2-5; D may correspond to TRBD1 or TRBD2 (5 bases each). The V end lost 7 bases, the J end lost 2 bases, and 12 bases lay between the germline ends. Germline CDR1 and CDR2: SGHRS and YFSETQ. There are 13 residues in the CDR3. The CDR3 coding sequence is TGCGCCAGCGGCCGGGACCGACAAGAGACCCAGTACTTC. It codes for CASGRDRQETQYF. The variable domain in full, completed from reference TRBV5-1 and TRBJ2-5, reads KAGVTQTPRYLIKTRGQQVTLSCSPISGHRSVSWYQQTPGQGLQFLFEYFSETQRNKGNFPGRFSGRQFSNSRSEMNVSTLELGDSALYLCASGRDRQETQYFGPGTRLLVL.

The V and J genes are TRBV20-1 and TRBJ2-5, with 7 positions matching TRBD2. The J call may be incorrect, as the DNA end agrees better with TRBJ2-1. CDR3 length: 14 amino acids. Germline CDR1 is DFQATT and CDR2 is SNEGSKA (reference sequence). CDR3 protein: CSAPPSGVSNEQFF. The CDR3 bases are TGCAGTGCTCCCCCTAGCGGAGTCTCCAATGAGCAGTTCTTC.

The chain joins TRBV29-1 to TRBJ2-5, with a tentative D call TRBD1 (5 bases). Trimming removed 6 bases from V and 5 bases from J, with 16 bases in between. The germline CDR1 and CDR2 sequences are SQVTM and ANQGSEA. CDR3 length: 13 residues. The CDR3 loop is CSVINGAGETQYF. The CDR3 DNA reads TGCAGCGTGATTAATGGGGCAGGGGAGACCCAGTACTTC.

This clonotype was seen more than once but under ten times. The chain is built from TRBV6-5 and TRBJ1-3, with D perhaps matching TRBD1 (5 bases). The CDR3 is 16 residues long. Germline V gives CDR1 MNHEY, CDR2 SVGAGI. V shed 0 bases and J shed 2 bases, with 11 bases lying between them. Here the CDR3 reads CASSYSNAGAGNTIYF. Here the CDR3 DNA reads TGTGCCAGCAGTTACTCGAACGCGGGGGCTGGAAACACCATATATTTT.

This chain connects TRBV5-1 to TRBJ2-5, with D possibly TRBD1 on 5 matching bases. CDR3 length: 14 residues. Germline CDR1 reads SGHRS; CDR2 reads YFSETQ. The V end lost 4 bases, the J end lost 5 bases, and 15 bases lay between the germline ends. CDR3 protein: CASSIQDRRETQYF. The CDR3, as DNA: TGCGCCAGCAGCATACAGGACCGACGGGAGACCCAGTACTTC.

This clonotype has at least ten counts. The chain couples TRBV15 to TRBJ2-5; the D gene is possibly TRBD1 (6 bases). The germline V gene has CDR1 LNHNV and CDR2 YYDKDF (reference sequence). V dropped 9 bases and J dropped 3 bases, with 11 bases sitting between them. The CDR3 length is 12 residues. CDR3: CATGQGKETQYF. The DNA of the CDR3 is TGTGCCACAGGGCAGGGGAAAGAGACCCAGTACTTC.

The rearrangement uses TRBV2 and TRBJ2-5; D is uncertain. Per germline, CDR1 SNHLY and CDR2 FYNNEI. The V end lost 6 bases, the J end lost 2 bases, and 10 bases lay between the germline ends. There are 13 residues in the CDR3. Here the CDR3 reads CASRTGPQETQYF. Here the CDR3 DNA reads TGTGCCAGCAGGACCGGGCCACAAGAGACCCAGTACTTC.

The gene calls are TRBV2 and TRBJ2-2; 8 nucleotides match TRBD1. This CDR3 has 15 amino acids. V shed 5 bases, J shed 4 bases, and the junction held 6 bases outside the gene matches. Germline CDR1 SNHLY, CDR2 FYNNEI. CDR3 loop: CASSSQGARTGELFF. CDR3 nucleotide sequence: TGTGCCAGCAGTTCCCAGGGGGCGCGCACCGGGGAGCTGTTTTTT.

The rearrangement joins TRBV7-8 to TRBJ2-7; 8 bases are shared with TRBD1. Losses at the gene ends were 0 bases for V and 2 bases for J; bases not matched to a gene: 6. Germline assignment: CDR1 SGHVS and CDR2 FQNEAQ. The CDR3 is 16 residues long. CDR3 sequence (DNA): TGTGCCAGCAGCTTAGCGAGGACAGGGAGCCCCTACGAGCAGTACTTC. This encodes CASSLARTGSPYEQYF.

This clonotype has a handful of counts. The chain combines TRBV11-2 with TRBJ2-5; a possible D gene is TRBD2 (6 bases). V lost 5 bases, J lost 7 bases, and 11 bases lay in between. The CDR3 is made up of 12 amino acids. From germline, CDR1 is SGHAT and CDR2 FQNNGV. CDR3 DNA: TGTGCCAGCAGCCCCGGGGGTGGGACCCAGTACTTC. It translates to CASSPGGGTQYF.

The chain is built from TRBV6-5 and TRBJ2-5; maybe TRBD1 (6 bases). The J call could be wrong; TRBJ2-7 is a better fit for the DNA end. Germline V CDR1 and CDR2: MNHEY, SVGAGI. The CDR3 loop spans 15 amino acids. The chain's CDR3 is CASSYSGQPRNEQYF. CDR3 nucleotide sequence: TGTGCCAGCAGTTACTCCGGACAGCCGAGGAACGAGCAGTACTTC.

In its sample, this clonotype was seen many times. The chain links TRBV1 to TRBJ1-5; the D call of TRBD1 is as the table states it, not checked on the DNA. TRBV1 is listed as a pseudogene. The CDR3 spans 17 residues. This chain's CDR3 is CTSSIRDRPYSNQPQHF. CDR3 nucleotide sequence: TGCACCAGCAGCATCCGGGACAGGCCCTATAGCAATCAGCCCCAGCATTTT.

This clonotype was seen a few times. V is TRBV20-1 and J is TRBJ1-4; D is perhaps TRBD1 (5 bases). Germline CDR1 reads DFQATT; CDR2 reads SNEGSKA (reference sequence). V dropped 1 base and J dropped 3 bases, with 12 bases sitting between them. CDR3 size: 15 residues. The CDR3 sequence: CSARVVQGPNEKLFF. The CDR3, as DNA: TGCAGTGCTAGAGTCGTTCAGGGACCTAATGAAAAACTGTTTTTT.